Following are 30 T cell receptor beta chains from one sample sequenced in a study of graft-versus-host responses after intestinal transplantation. No antigen has been assigned to these receptors. Profiling relied on immunoSEQ multiplex PCR, and the TCRdb table lists in-frame clones only, not all of them. Among about 120,000 clones listed, 80% to 95% were seen once. The source material was unstimulated CD4+ T cells sorted from spleen or lymph node cells, sampled before intestinal transplant. Receptors were obtained from a human donor who received an intestinal transplant.

The chain employs TRBV5-4 and TRBJ2-3, with 7 positions matching TRBD1. The V segment lost 4 bases and the J segment 1 base; nucleotides outside the gene matches: 3. In germline, CDR1 is SGHNT, CDR2 YYREEE (reference sequence). This CDR3 is 14 amino acids long. Here the CDR3 reads CASSHGQGTDTQYF. DNA for the CDR3: TGTGCCAGCAGCCACGGACAGGGCACAGATACGCAGTATTTT.

This sequence joins TRBV4-2 and TRBJ1-5, with TRBD1 matching over 9 bases. J was trimmed by 3 bases and V by 6 bases; bases with no gene match: 3. The CDR3 runs to 14 residues. Germline V gene sequence: CDR1 LGHNA, CDR2 YNFKEQ. CDR3: CASRGQGFNQPQHF. The DNA of the CDR3 is TGTGCCAGCAGGGGACAGGGCTTCAATCAGCCCCAGCATTTT.

V usage is TRBV6-1 and J usage is TRBJ1-4, with a weak D call TRBD1 (6 bases). The length of the CDR3 is 16 residues. Between the trimmed V and J ends, which lost 4 bases and 7 bases, there was a span of 19 bases. Germline V gene data show CDR1 as MNHNS and CDR2 as SASEGT. In DNA form, the CDR3 reads TGTGCCAGCAGTGCGTTAAGGGGGAGCGGGGGTGAAAAACTGTTTTTT. As protein: CASSALRGSGGEKLFF.

The CDR3 sequence: CASSLVFRGIYEQYF. The CDR3 nucleotides are TGCGCCAGCAGCTTGGTTTTCAGGGGCATCTACGAGCAGTACTTC. V is TRBV5-1 and J is TRBJ2-7; perhaps TRBD1 as D (6 bases). CDR3 length: 15 amino acids. Trimming pared 0 bases from V and 3 bases from J, leaving 13 bases between. Germline V gene data show CDR1 as SGHRS and CDR2 as YFSETQ.

The rearrangement links TRBV14 to TRBJ2-5, with D perhaps matching TRBD2 (5 bases). Trimming pared 0 bases from V and 2 bases from J, leaving 10 bases between. Germline-derived CDR1 and CDR2 are SGHDN and FVKESK. This CDR3 is 15 amino acids long. CDR3 region: CASSQDRTRQETQYF. The CDR3 region has the DNA TGTGCCAGCAGCCAAGATCGAACTAGGCAAGAGACCCAGTACTTC.

The chain joins TRBV9 to TRBJ2-1; D gene uncertain. Germline V gives CDR1 SGDLS, CDR2 YYNGEE. V shed 4 bases and J shed 8 bases, with 16 bases lying between them. This CDR3 region has 14 residues. The CDR3 DNA is TGTGCCAGCAGCCCAGGAACTCGCTCCCATGAGCAGTTCTTC. This sequence encodes CASSPGTRSHEQFF. Supplemented by reference TRBV9 and TRBJ2-1, the full variable domain reads DSGVTQTPKHLITATGQRVTLRCSPRSGDLSVYWYQQSLDQGLQFLIQYYNGEERAKGNILERFSAQQFPDLHSELNLSSLELGDSALYFCASSPGTRSHEQFFGPGTRLTVL.

The rearrangement links TRBV4-2 to TRBJ2-3, with unresolved D. Germline assignment: CDR1 LGHNA and CDR2 YNFKEQ. This CDR3 has 13 residues. The V gene lost 8 bases and the J gene lost 1 base, with 10 bases spanning the gap. The CDR3 spells CASGVGGTDTQYF. CDR3 DNA: TGTGCCAGCGGAGTTGGTGGCACAGATACGCAGTATTTT.

As concerns this clone: The CDR3 carries no conserved terminal phenylalanine or tryptophan, so it likely arises from a read error. The gene calls are TRBV28 and TRBJ2-7, with 8 bases aligning to TRBD1. The CDR3 spans 15 residues. The V segment lost 5 bases and the J segment 5 bases; nucleotides outside the gene matches: 11. Looked up from germline, CDR1 is MDHEN and CDR2 is SYDVKM. Here the CDR3 reads CASSVSTGVSHEQYL. For the CDR3, the DNA is TGTGCCAGCAGTGTCTCGACAGGGGTTTCCCACGAGCAGTACCTC.

The genes are TRBV29-1 and TRBJ1-5; 7 bases align to TRBD1. The CDR3 spans 12 residues. Per germline, CDR1 SQVTM and CDR2 ANQGSEA. Losses at the gene ends were 6 bases for V and 4 bases for J; bases not matched to a gene: 3. CDR3 amino acids: CSVGTANQPQHF. The CDR3, as DNA: TGCAGCGTGGGGACAGCAAATCAGCCCCAGCATTTT.

This chain uses TRBV7-9 with TRBJ2-7; the match to TRBD1 covers 7 bases. The CDR3 is 13 amino acids. CDR1 is SEHNR, CDR2 FQNEAQ, per germline (reference sequence). J lost 3 bases, V lost 5 bases, and 4 bases had no gene match. The CDR3 nucleotides read TGTGCCAGCAGCCCGGGACAGTTCTACGAGCAGTACTTC. Protein product: CASSPGQFYEQYF.

The rearrangement joins TRBV11-2 to TRBJ1-3; D remains ambiguous. This CDR3 region has 16 residues. Per germline, CDR1 SGHAT and CDR2 FQNNGV. Trimming shortened V by 0 bases and J by 3 bases, and 12 bases separated the two germline ends. The CDR3 coding sequence is TGTGCCAGCAGCTTAGATCGGGGTGCTTTTGGAAACACCATATATTTT. Protein sequence: CASSLDRGAFGNTIYF.

The rearrangement uses TRBV6-1 and TRBJ2-7, with 8 bases matching TRBD2. CDR3 size: 13 residues. Germline CDR1 and CDR2: MNHNS and SASEGT. The trim removed 7 bases at V and 0 bases at J, leaving 2 bases unmatched. Here the CDR3 reads CASKLAGSYEQYF. The CDR3 DNA reads as TGTGCCAGCAAGCTAGCGGGCTCCTACGAGCAGTACTTC.

This rearrangement joins TRBV18 to TRBJ2-1; D gene unclear. This CDR3 contains 15 residues. CDR1 and CDR2 (germline): KGHSH, LQKENI. V was clipped by 2 bases and J by 0 bases, with 8 bases between them. The DNA of the CDR3 is TGTGCCAGCTCACCATCGTGGGGCTCCTACAATGAGCAGTTCTTC. Amino acids: CASSPSWGSYNEQFF.

V usage is TRBV9 and J usage is TRBJ1-2; TRBD1 matches 7 bases. The CDR3 totals 14 residues. V lost 4 bases, J lost 8 bases, and 11 bases stayed unmatched. Per the germline V gene, CDR1 is SGDLS and CDR2 is YYNGEE. CDR3 DNA sequence: TGTGCCAGCAGCCCGGGACAGCCGGTCGAAGGCTACACCTTC. It encodes CASSPGQPVEGYTF.

V usage is TRBV28 and J usage is TRBJ1-2, with D possibly TRBD1 on 5 matching bases. The CDR3 loop spans 15 amino acids. Germline CDR1 MDHEN, CDR2 SYDVKM. V was cut by 6 bases and J by 5 bases, with 19 bases left in between. This CDR3 reads CASSLGDRGSYGYTF. As DNA, the CDR3 is TGTGCCAGCAGCCTAGGTGACAGAGGATCGTATGGCTACACCTTC.

J is TRBJ2-7 and V is TRBV18; 8 bases match TRBD1. The V and J ends lost 1 base and 8 bases, in that order; junction bases with no gene match: 4. There are 13 residues in the CDR3. Per germline, CDR1 KGHSH and CDR2 LQKENI. CDR3 nucleotides: TGTGCCAGCTCACCACAGGACAGGGTCCAGCAGTACTTC. As protein: CASSPQDRVQQYF. The complete variable domain, with remaining parts taken from reference TRBV18 and TRBJ2-7, reads NAGVMQNPRHLVRRRGQEARLRCSPMKGHSHVYWYRQLPEEGLKFMVYLQKENIIDESGMPKERFSAEFPKEGPSILRIQQVVRGDSAAYFCASSPQDRVQQYFGPGTRLTVT.

V and J are TRBV7-9 and TRBJ2-7; D is perhaps TRBD1 (6 bases). The V gene's germline CDR1 is SEHNR and CDR2 FQNEAQ (reference sequence). V shed 5 bases and J shed 0 bases, with 11 bases lying between them. CDR3 length: 14 amino acids. DNA of the CDR3: TGTGCCAGCAGCCCCAGGGGTAGCTCCTACGAGCAGTACTTC. Encoded protein: CASSPRGSSYEQYF.

The chain carries TRBV9 and TRBJ2-7; 8 positions match TRBD1. Germline V CDR1 and CDR2: SGDLS, YYNGEE. CDR3 length: 15 residues. V was clipped by 4 bases and J by 3 bases; unmatched bases: 9. This CDR3 reads CASSLGQGRVYEQYF. CDR3 in DNA: TGTGCCAGCAGCCTTGGACAGGGTCGCGTCTACGAGCAGTACTTC.

This clone came up once. The chain recombines TRBV10-2 with TRBJ2-1, with D possibly matching TRBD1 (5 bases). The CDR3 runs 14 residues. CDR1 and CDR2 (germline): WSHSY, SAAADI. Trimming pared 3 bases from V and 9 bases from J, leaving 15 bases between. CDR3 nucleotides: TGCGCCAGCAGTGATATGGGGCCAAGTGCTGAGCAGTTCTTC. Its protein is CASSDMGPSAEQFF.

This clone showed up just once. This rearrangement joins TRBV18 to TRBJ2-7; tentative D call: TRBD2 (6 bases). The V gene's germline CDR1 is KGHSH and CDR2 LQKENI. The CDR3 consists of 13 residues. V shed 2 bases and J shed 7 bases, with 12 bases lying between them. The CDR3 DNA reads TGTGCCAGCTCACCAGAGCGGGTGGAGGAGCAGTACTTC. It specifies CASSPERVEEQYF.

The gene calls are TRBV6-6 and TRBJ1-2; D is perhaps TRBD1 (5 bases). This CDR3 is built from 14 residues. CDR1 is MNHNY, CDR2 SVGAGI, per germline (reference sequence). Trimming stripped 5 bases from V and 9 bases from J, with 19 bases between. CDR3 protein: CASSPVAGIQSYTF. In DNA form, the CDR3 reads TGTGCCAGCAGTCCCGTTGCAGGGATCCAAAGCTACACCTTC.

J is TRBJ1-5 and V is TRBV6-1; a weak D match, TRBD1 (5 bases). Germline-derived CDR1 and CDR2 are MNHNS and SASEGT. The CDR3 loop spans 13 amino acids. The germline V and J ends were trimmed by 11 bases and 4 bases, with 15 bases remaining between them. DNA of the CDR3: TGTGCCTCCTGGATGGGGCGTAATCAGCCCCAGCATTTT. Translation gives CASWMGRNQPQHF.

This chain joins TRBV2 and TRBJ1-3; the match to TRBD1 covers 9 bases. The CDR3 runs to 14 residues. V was clipped by 6 bases and J by 5 bases; unmatched bases: 5. Per germline, CDR1 SNHLY and CDR2 FYNNEI. The CDR3 here is CASRPGQGRNTIYF. CDR3 nucleotide sequence: TGTGCCAGCAGACCCGGACAGGGGCGAAACACCATATATTTT.

The rearrangement links TRBV30 to TRBJ1-4, with D hard to call. The length of the CDR3 is 16 residues. The ends were cut back, 2 bases at V and 8 bases at J, with 21 bases in the middle. CDR1 is GTSNPN, CDR2 SVGIG, per germline (reference sequence). This CDR3 reads CAWSNNAGSVGEKLFF. The CDR3 DNA reads as TGTGCCTGGAGTAATAATGCAGGCTCCGTTGGAGAAAAACTGTTTTTT.

This chain uses TRBV28 with TRBJ2-4, with D possibly being TRBD1 or TRBD2 (5 bases each). Germline V lookup: CDR1 MDHEN, CDR2 SYDVKM. This CDR3 is 14 amino acids long. The ends were cut back, 6 bases at V and 7 bases at J, with 16 bases in the middle. For the CDR3, the DNA is TGTGCCAGCAGAACCGGGGTTGGGGCCAACATTCAGTACTTC. Translating gives CASRTGVGANIQYF.

The chain joins TRBV4-1 to TRBJ2-3; 13 bases line up with TRBD2. The CDR3 extends over 15 amino acids. The V gene end was trimmed by 4 bases and the J gene end by 4 bases; junction bases not matched to a gene: 2. CDR1 MGHRA and CDR2 YSYEKL come from the germline V gene. CDR3 sequence: CASSLTSGRADTQYF. DNA of the CDR3: TGCGCCAGCAGCCTTACTAGCGGGAGGGCAGATACGCAGTATTTT.

The CDR3: CASSLRGGYDYGYTF. Written as DNA, the CDR3 is TGTGCCAGCAGCTTAAGGGGAGGGTACGACTATGGCTACACCTTC. This chain connects TRBV7-3 to TRBJ1-2; D unclear. Germline V CDR1 and CDR2: SGHTA, FQGTGA. V shed 1 base and J shed 3 bases, with 12 bases lying between them. The CDR3 is made up of 15 amino acids.

This sequence joins TRBV28 and TRBJ1-2; TRBD1 aligns across 7 bases. The CDR3 totals 16 residues. Trimming took 5 bases from V and 4 from J; bases not matched to a gene: 13. Germline V lookup: CDR1 MDHEN, CDR2 SYDVKM. CDR3: CASSDLNSGQLYGYTF. CDR3 DNA: TGTGCCAGCAGTGACCTTAATTCGGGACAGCTCTATGGCTACACCTTC.

The chain has TRBV9 and TRBJ2-7; 7 positions match TRBD1. The CDR3 runs 14 residues. V gave up 0 bases and J gave up 7 bases; unmatched junction bases: 7. Germline CDR1 SGDLS, CDR2 YYNGEE. The CDR3 coding sequence is TGTGCCAGCAGCGTAGCTTGGACAGGTCTTGAGCAGTACTTC. Its protein is CASSVAWTGLEQYF.

The chain has TRBV5-1 and TRBJ2-7; 9 nucleotides align to TRBD1. J lost 6 bases, V lost 4 bases, and 8 bases had no gene match. Germline CDR1 SGHRS, CDR2 YFSETQ. CDR3 length equals 14 residues. The CDR3 DNA reads as TGCGCCAGCAGCCTTGACAGGGGGATAAGCGAGCAGTACTTC. Protein product: CASSLDRGISEQYF.